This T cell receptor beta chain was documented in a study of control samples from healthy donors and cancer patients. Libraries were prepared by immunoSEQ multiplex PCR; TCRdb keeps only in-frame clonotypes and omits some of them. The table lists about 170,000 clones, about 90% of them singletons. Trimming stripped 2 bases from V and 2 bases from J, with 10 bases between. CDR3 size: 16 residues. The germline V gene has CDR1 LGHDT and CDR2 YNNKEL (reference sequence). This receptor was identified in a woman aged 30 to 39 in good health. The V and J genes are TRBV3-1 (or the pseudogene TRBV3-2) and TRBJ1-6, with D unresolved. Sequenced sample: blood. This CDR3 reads CASSQIRGTYNSPLHF. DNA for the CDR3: TGTGCCAGCAGCCAAATTCGGGGAACCTATAATTCACCCCTCCACTTT.